This T cell receptor (beta chain) was profiled in a study of blood T cell repertoires in COVID-19 (dated by TCRdb to between 2020 and 2021). Study-wide context: The collaborator samples originated in the United States, Italy and Spain and spanned the acute and convalescent phases of COVID-19. Where available, HLA class I and class II types were taken from metadata supplied by the sample provider and were not determined by assay-based typing. Samples came from the ongoing ImmuneRACE study (first 160 participants) plus 1,254 subjects from 6 global collaborators. A de-identified subject ID, COVID-19 status, age in years and sex were almost always included in the sample metadata. Deeply sampled blood TCRbeta repertoires from subjects exposed to, actively infected with, or recovered from COVID-19 were included in the dataset. The repertoires were released in a freely available public database intended as a resource for research on the immune response to SARS-CoV-2. The material from the prospective study consisted of cDNA or gDNA derived from T cells, B-cell-depleted T cells, or PBMCs.

The full study reports these points: The quantity of clinical and demographic metadata differed by source and by participant and was supplied without curation.

As for this clone: The specificity of this receptor is unknown. No much larger clone exists at a distance of one base, and base qualities are not known.

TCRbeta CDR3 regions were amplified from genomic DNA by means of the immunoSEQ Assay, a bias-controlled multiplex PCR. As for the original processing: Nucleated cell counts per sample were estimated from amplification of reference gene primers within the assay. Sequence reads were collapsed and filtered to measure the absolute abundance of every unique TCRbeta CDR3 rearrangement. Productive Simpson clonality was computed per sample as the square root of Simpson's diversity index over productive rearrangements. Imported from immuneACCESS, the table was reduced by TCRdb to in-frame sequences with V and J called. These copies leave out some clones; in studies compared against another copy, an unresolved V gene accounts for under half, and the cause of the remainder is not known. V and J calls and clone size are given by that table; D and trimming were obtained from the DNA. In all, the sample holds tens of thousands of clones, and over 75% of those were seen once. More than 15% of the sample comes from the top ten.

One collaborating source in Seattle enrolled patients during active infection and followed them longitudinally through the course of disease. Each collaborating institution followed its own protocols to collect whole blood in K2EDTA tubes. For TCRbeta analysis, collaborators shipped samples in one of three forms: frozen whole blood, isolated PBMCs, or DNA extracted from either of those sample types. Trimming accounts for 3 bases at V and 4 bases at J, while the number of junction bases matched to no gene is 5. The CDR3 has 14 amino acids, counting the end cysteine and phenylalanine. CDR3 DNA only is kept here, 42 bases in frame from base 1. Based on the germline V gene, the CDR1 and CDR2 sequences are SGHTA and FQGNSA.

This sequence uses TRBV7-2 and TRBJ1-2; TRBD1 aligns with 7 central bases. Specimen: peripheral blood. The TCR was taken from a woman aged 55-69 years with COVID-19, enrolled during active disease. The sequenced DNA is TGTGCCAGCAGCTTGCCGGGACAGCCCTATGGCTACACCTTC. Its coded protein is CASSLPGQPYGYTF.